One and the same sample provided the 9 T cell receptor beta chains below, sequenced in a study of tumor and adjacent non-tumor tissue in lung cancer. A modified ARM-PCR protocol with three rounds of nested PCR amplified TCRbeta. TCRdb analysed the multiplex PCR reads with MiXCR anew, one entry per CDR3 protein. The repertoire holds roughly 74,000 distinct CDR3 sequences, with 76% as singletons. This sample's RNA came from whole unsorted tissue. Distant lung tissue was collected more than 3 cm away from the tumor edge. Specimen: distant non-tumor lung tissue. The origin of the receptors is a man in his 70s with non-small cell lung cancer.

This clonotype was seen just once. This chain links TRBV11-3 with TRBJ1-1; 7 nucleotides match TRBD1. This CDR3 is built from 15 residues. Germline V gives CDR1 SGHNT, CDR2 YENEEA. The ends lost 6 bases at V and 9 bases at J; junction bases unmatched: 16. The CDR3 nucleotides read TGTGCCAGCAGTTTAAGCCAGGGGGGAAATACTAAAGCTTTCTTT. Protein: CASSLSQGGNTKAFF.

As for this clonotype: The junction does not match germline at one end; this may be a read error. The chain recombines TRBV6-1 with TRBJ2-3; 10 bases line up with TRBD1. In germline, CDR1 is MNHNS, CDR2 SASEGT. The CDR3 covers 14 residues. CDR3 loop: CASRLDRGPDTQFF. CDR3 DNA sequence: TGTGCCAGTAGGTTAGACAGGGGGCCAGATACGCAGTTTTTT.

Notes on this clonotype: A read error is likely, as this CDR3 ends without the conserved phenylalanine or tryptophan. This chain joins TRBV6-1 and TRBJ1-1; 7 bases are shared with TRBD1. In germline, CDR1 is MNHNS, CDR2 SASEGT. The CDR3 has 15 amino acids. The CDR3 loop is CASSLQGNGSTDAFI. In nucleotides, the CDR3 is TGTGCCAGCTCCTTACAGGGGAATGGTTCCACTGACGCTTTCATT.

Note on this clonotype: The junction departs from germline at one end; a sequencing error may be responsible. The CDR3 spells CSAADRLQEIQYF. Here the CDR3 DNA reads TGTAGCGCGGCCGACAGGTTACAAGAGATCCAGTACTTC. The chain has TRBV29-1 and TRBJ2-5; possible D gene TRBD1, 6 bases. The CDR3 covers 13 residues. CDR1 is SQVTM and CDR2 is ANQGSEA in the germline V gene.

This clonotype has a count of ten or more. The CDR3 bases are TGTGCCAGCAGTCCACCTAGCGGGAGGGCCTTATACGAGCAGTACTTC. This sequence encodes CASSPPSGRALYEQYF. The chain uses TRBV6-1 and TRBJ2-7; 12 bases map to TRBD2. The CDR3 loop spans 16 amino acids. Germline V lookup: CDR1 MNHNS, CDR2 SASEGT. Trimming at V came to 5 bases and at J to 4 bases, leaving 9 bases not matched to a gene.

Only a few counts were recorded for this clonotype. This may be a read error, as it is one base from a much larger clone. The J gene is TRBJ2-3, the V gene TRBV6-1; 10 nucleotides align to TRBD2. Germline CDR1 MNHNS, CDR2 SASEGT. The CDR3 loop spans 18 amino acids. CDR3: CASNELGLADSSTDTQYF. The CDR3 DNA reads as TGTGCCAGCAATGAATTAGGACTAGCGGATTCTAGCACAGATACGCAGTATTTT.

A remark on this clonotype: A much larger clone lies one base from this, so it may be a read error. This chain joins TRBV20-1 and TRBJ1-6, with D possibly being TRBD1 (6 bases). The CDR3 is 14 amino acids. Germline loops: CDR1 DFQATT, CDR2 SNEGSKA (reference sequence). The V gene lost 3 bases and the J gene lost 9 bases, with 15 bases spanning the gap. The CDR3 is CSASDRFGGSPLHF. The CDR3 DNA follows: TGCAGTGCTAGTGACAGGTTCGGTGGTTCACCCCTCCACTTT.

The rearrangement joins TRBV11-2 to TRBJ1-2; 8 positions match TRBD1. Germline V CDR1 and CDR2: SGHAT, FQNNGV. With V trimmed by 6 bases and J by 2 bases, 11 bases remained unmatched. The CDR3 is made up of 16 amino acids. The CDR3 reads CASRQSRGLGNYGYTF. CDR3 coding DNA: TGTGCCAGCAGACAATCCAGGGGGCTGGGGAACTATGGCTACACCTTC.

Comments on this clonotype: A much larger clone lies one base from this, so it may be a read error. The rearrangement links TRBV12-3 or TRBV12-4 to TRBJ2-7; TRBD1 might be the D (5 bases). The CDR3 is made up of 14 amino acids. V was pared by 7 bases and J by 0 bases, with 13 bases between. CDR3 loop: CASTFDSISYEQYF. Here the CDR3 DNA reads TGTGCCAGCACTTTTGACAGTATCTCCTACGAGCAGTACTTC.